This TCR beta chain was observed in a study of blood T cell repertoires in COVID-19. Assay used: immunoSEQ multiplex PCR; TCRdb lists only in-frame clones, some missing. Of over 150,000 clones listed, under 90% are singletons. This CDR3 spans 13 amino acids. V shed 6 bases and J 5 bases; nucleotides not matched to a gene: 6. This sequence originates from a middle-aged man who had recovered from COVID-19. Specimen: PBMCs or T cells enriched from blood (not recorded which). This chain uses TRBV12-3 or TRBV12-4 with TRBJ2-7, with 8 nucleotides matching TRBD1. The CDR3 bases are TGTGCCAGCAGACATACAGGGGGTAACGAGCAGTACTTC. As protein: CASRHTGGNEQYF.